These T cell receptor beta chains were read from a single sample in a study of control samples from healthy donors and cancer patients. Produced via immunoSEQ multiplex PCR; TCRdb's table is partial and in-frame only. The profile shows under 150,000 clones, under 95% of them singletons. The sequencing sample was made of PBMCs. The receptors were gathered from a man between 45 and 60 years old with head and neck cancer. Each CDR3 is given with its conserved first and last residue. The D gene is left open where the match is weak. Size values are once, few and many counts, or a class for expanded clones, and some rows have none.

j_gene | abundance | d_gene | len | v_gene | CDR3nt | CDR3aa
TRBJ2-1 | . | TRBD2 | 15 | TRBV7-2 | TGTGCCAGCAGCTTAGACCTAGCGGGCGACAATGAGCAGTTCTTC | CASSLDLAGDNEQFF
TRBJ1-2 | . | . | 16 | TRBV5-5 | TGTGCCAGCAGCTTAAGCGTTTCGGGACCTAACTATGGCTACACCTTC | CASSLSVSGPNYGYTF
TRBJ1-1 | . | . | 11 | TRBV29-1 | TGCAGCGTTGAGGTAAACACTGAAGCTTTCTTT | CSVEVNTEAFF
TRBJ2-2 | . | . | 16 | TRBV6-5 | TGTGCCAGCAGTTACCGGGGGGCCGCGAAGGTCGGGGAGCTGTTTTTT | CASSYRGAAKVGELFF
TRBJ1-1 | . | . | 15 | TRBV13 | TGTGCCAGCAGCCCACGCGGGGTTGGGAACAGTGAAGCTTTCTTT | CASSPRGVGNSEAFF
TRBJ2-3 | . | TRBD2 | 16 | TRBV7-2 | TGTGCCAGCAGCTTACCGGAGCGGGGATACACAGATACGCAGTATTTT | CASSLPERGYTDTQYF
TRBJ2-2 | . | . | 14 | TRBV19 | TGTGCCAGTAGTATGGGGGTTCACACCGGGGAGCTGTTTTTT | CASSMGVHTGELFF
TRBJ2-5 | . | . | 14 | TRBV13 | TGTGCCAGCAGCTTAAACGGGGACCAAGAGACCCAGTACTTC | CASSLNGDQETQYF
TRBJ1-4 | . | TRBD1 | 15 | TRBV4-3 | TGCGCCAGCAGCCCAGGGGACAGGTCTAATGAAAAACTGTTTTTT | CASSPGDRSNEKLFF
TRBJ1-1 | . | . | 15 | TRBV6-2/TRBV6-3 | TGTGCCAGCAGTTACTCTGGGGGGATTAGGACTGAAGCTTTCTTT | CASSYSGGIRTEAFF
TRBJ1-5 | . | TRBD1 | 13 | TRBV7-8 | TGTGCCAGCAACCAACAGGGGAATCAGCCCCAGCATTTT | CASNQQGNQPQHF
TRBJ2-7 | . | TRBD1 | 13 | TRBV12-3/TRBV12-4 | TGTGCCAGCAAATCCAGGGGGATCTACGAGCAGTACTTC | CASKSRGIYEQYF
TRBJ1-1 | . | . | 12 | TRBV12-3/TRBV12-4 | TGTGCCAGCAGTCCCAGCACAGTGGAAGCTTTCTTT | CASSPSTVEAFF
TRBJ1-1 | . | . | 13 | TRBV28 | TGTGCCAGCCCGAATGCGGGGAACACTGAAGCTTTCTTT | CASPNAGNTEAFF
TRBJ1-6 | . | TRBD1 | 18 | TRBV6-2/TRBV6-3 | TGTGCCAGCAGTTACTCCCAGGGGGCGCGATCCTATAATTCACCCCTCCACTTT | CASSYSQGARSYNSPLHF
TRBJ1-1 | . | . | 13 | TRBV14 | TGTGCCAGCAGCCAAGTTCCGAACACTGAAGCTTTCTTT | CASSQVPNTEAFF
TRBJ2-7 | . | . | 13 | TRBV10-3 | TGTGCCATCACAGCGTTCCTTATGGGTGAGCAGTACTTC | CAITAFLMGEQYF
TRBJ1-2 | . | . | 15 | TRBV5-6 | TGTGCCAGCAGCTTAACTCCAGTCCTCCTGGGCGGCTACACCTTC | CASSLTPVLLGGYTF
TRBJ1-3 | . | . | 16 | TRBV19 | TGTGCCAGTAGTATGCGGGTACCGTCCTCTGGAAACACCATATATTTT | CASSMRVPSSGNTIYF
TRBJ2-1 | . | TRBD2 | 16 | TRBV7-2 | TGTGCCAGCAGGTCCCTCCCTAAGCGGGGGGGCCCGATTGAGTTCTTC | CASRSLPKRGGPIEFF
TRBJ1-5 | . | . | 13 | TRBV5-1 | TGCGCCAGCAGCTTGGCAACCGATCAGCCCCAGCATTTT | CASSLATDQPQHF
TRBJ2-2 | . | . | 13 | TRBV12-3/TRBV12-4 | TGTGCCAGCAGCCGTTTGGGCTCGGGGGAGCTGTTTTTT | CASSRLGSGELFF
TRBJ2-3 | . | . | 15 | TRBV28 | TGTGCCACCTTCGGGTCTAATGGAGGGGCAGATACGCAGTATTTT | CATFGSNGGADTQYF
TRBJ2-6 | . | . | 15 | TRBV5-8 | TGTGCCAGCAGGCTAGGAGGCTCTGGGGCCAACGTCCTGACTTTC | CASRLGGSGANVLTF
TRBJ1-1 | . | . | 14 | TRBV5-1 | TGCGCCAGCAGCTTGGGGACAGTGAACACTGAAGCTTTCTTT | CASSLGTVNTEAFF
TRBJ2-7 | . | . | 13 | TRBV6-5 | TGTGCCAGCAGACAGGATGGGGGCTACGAGCAGTACTTC | CASRQDGGYEQYF
TRBJ2-3 | . | . | 18 | TRBV9 | TGTGCCAGCAGCCCCCCATTTTTACGGAGGGGAGAGACAGATACGCAGTATTTT | CASSPPFLRRGETDTQYF
TRBJ1-6 | . | . | 13 | TRBV27 | TGTGCCAGCAGAAGGCTTGATAATTCACCCCTCCACTTT | CASRRLDNSPLHF
TRBJ2-7 | . | . | 13 | TRBV30 | TGTGCCTGGAGTAGGCAGGGGGGATACGAGCAGTACTTC | CAWSRQGGYEQYF
TRBJ2-7 | . | . | 13 | TRBV30 | TGTGCCTGGAGTCTGGGAACTTCCTACGAGCAGTACTTC | CAWSLGTSYEQYF
TRBJ2-7 | once | . | 12 | TRBV6-5 | TGTGCCAGCGCCGGACAAGCCTACGAGCAGTACTTC | CASAGQAYEQYF
TRBJ1-4 | once | . | 15 | TRBV18 | TGTGCCAGCTCACCACGGCAGGGCAGGAATGAAAAACTGTTTTTT | CASSPRQGRNEKLFF
TRBJ1-2 | . | . | 13 | TRBV23-1 | TGCGCCAGCATTGTCGGGACGGACTATGGCTACACCTTC | CASIVGTDYGYTF
TRBJ2-3 | . | . | 13 | TRBV6-2/TRBV6-3 | TGTGCCAGCAGCGACGGAAGGGCGGATACGCAGTATTTT | CASSDGRADTQYF
TRBJ2-7 | . | TRBD1 | 12 | TRBV28 | TGTGCCATCGGACAGGGAGCCTACGAGCAGTACTTC | CAIGQGAYEQYF
TRBJ1-1 | . | . | 15 | TRBV28 | TGTGCCAGCTTTCCCTACACAGGGTTGAACACTGAAGCTTTCTTT | CASFPYTGLNTEAFF
TRBJ2-3 | . | TRBD2 | 16 | TRBV5-1 | TGCGCCAGCAGCGGAGGACTAGCGGGGACGTCGGATACGCAGTATTTT | CASSGGLAGTSDTQYF
TRBJ2-3 | . | . | 15 | TRBV7-3 | TGTGCCAGCAGCTTGGGCATGGGGGGCACAGATACGCAGTATTTT | CASSLGMGGTDTQYF
TRBJ1-2 | . | TRBD1 | 14 | TRBV28 | TGTGCCAGCACCCAGGGACAGGGTAACTATGGCTACACCTTC | CASTQGQGNYGYTF
TRBJ1-4 | . | . | 16 | TRBV4-3 | TGCGCCAGCAGCCAATTAGAAGTAGGGGTTCGCGAAAAACTGTTTTTT | CASSQLEVGVREKLFF
TRBJ2-1 | . | . | 19 | TRBV12-5 | TGTGCTAGTGGTTTGGTAGTCTTTAGCGGATGCTTTTCCTACAATGAGCAGTTCTTC | CASGLVVFSGCFSYNEQFF
TRBJ2-7 | . | . | 15 | TRBV21-1 | TGTGCCAGCAGCAAAAATCTTGGGCAGCCCCGAGGAGAGTACTTC | CASSKNLGQPRGEYF